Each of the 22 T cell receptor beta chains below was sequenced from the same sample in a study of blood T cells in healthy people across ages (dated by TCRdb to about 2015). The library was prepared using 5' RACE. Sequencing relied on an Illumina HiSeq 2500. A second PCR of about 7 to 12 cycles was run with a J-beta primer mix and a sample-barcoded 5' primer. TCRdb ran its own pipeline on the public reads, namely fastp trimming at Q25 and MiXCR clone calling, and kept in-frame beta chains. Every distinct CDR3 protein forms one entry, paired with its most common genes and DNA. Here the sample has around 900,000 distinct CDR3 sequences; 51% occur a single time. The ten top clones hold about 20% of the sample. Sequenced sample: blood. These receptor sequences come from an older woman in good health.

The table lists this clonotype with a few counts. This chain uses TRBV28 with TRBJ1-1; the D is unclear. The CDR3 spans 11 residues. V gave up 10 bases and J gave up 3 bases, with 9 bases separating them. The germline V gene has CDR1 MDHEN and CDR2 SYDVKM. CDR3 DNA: TGTGCCACTGGGGAGGACACTGAAGCTTTCTTT. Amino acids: CATGEDTEAFF.

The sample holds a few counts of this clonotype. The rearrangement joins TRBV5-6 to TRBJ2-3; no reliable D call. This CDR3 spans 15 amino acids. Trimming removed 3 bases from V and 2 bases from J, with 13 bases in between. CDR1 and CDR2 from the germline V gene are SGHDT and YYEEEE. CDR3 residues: CASSYILLLTDTQYF. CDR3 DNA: TGTGCCAGCAGCTATATACTACTCCTCACAGATACGCAGTATTTT.

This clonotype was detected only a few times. Here the CDR3 reads CASSASTRNVYEQYF. The DNA of the CDR3 is TGTGCCAGCAGTGCTTCGACTCGTAATGTCTACGAGCAGTACTTC. The chain has TRBV25-1 and TRBJ2-7; D gene uncertain. The CDR3 is 15 amino acids. Deletions cut 4 bases from V and 3 bases from J, with 16 bases between. CDR1 is MGHDK and CDR2 is SYGVNS in the germline V gene.

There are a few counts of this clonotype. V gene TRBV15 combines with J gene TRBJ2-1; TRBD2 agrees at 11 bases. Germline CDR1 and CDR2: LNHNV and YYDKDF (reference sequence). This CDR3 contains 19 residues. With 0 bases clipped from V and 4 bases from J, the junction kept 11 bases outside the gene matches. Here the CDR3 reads CATSRESPIAGGPYNEQFF. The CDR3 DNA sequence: TGTGCCACCAGCAGAGAATCTCCTATAGCGGGAGGGCCTTACAATGAGCAGTTCTTC.

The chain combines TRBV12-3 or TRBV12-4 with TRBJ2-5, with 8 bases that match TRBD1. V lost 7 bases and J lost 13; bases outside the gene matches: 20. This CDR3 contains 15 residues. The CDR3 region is CASTTAGQAFGELYF. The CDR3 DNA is TGTGCCAGCACCACGGCGGGACAGGCATTTGGAGAGCTGTACTTC.

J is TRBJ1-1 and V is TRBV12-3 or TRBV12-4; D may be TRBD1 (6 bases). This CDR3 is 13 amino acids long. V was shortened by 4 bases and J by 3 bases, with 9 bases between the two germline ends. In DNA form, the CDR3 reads TGTGCCAGCAGTTGGGGACAAGACACTGAAGCTTTCTTT. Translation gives CASSWGQDTEAFF.

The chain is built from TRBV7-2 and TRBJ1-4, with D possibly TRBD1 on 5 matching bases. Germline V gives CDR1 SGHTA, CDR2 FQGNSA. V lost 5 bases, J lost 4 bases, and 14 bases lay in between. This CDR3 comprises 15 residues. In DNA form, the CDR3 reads TGTGCCAGCAGCCTCTCCGGGACTTATAATGAAAAACTGTTTTTT. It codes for CASSLSGTYNEKLFF.

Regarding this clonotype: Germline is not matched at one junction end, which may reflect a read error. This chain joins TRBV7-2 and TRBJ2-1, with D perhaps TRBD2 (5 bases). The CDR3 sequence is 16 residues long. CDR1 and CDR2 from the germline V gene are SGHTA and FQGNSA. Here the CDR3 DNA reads TGTGCCGGCAGCTCTCCCACTAGGAGTCCCTACAATGAGCAGTTCTTC. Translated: CAGSSPTRSPYNEQFF.

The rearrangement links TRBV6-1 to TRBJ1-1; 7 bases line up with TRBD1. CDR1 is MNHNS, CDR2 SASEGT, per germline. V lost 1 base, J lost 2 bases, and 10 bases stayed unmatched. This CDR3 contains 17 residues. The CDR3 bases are TGTGCCAGCAGTGAAGTGGCGACAGGGCCTACTAACACTGAAGCTTTCTTT. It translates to CASSEVATGPTNTEAFF.

The CDR3 DNA reads TGTGCCAGCAGTTCGGGACACCTTACCTACGAGCAGTACTTC. Translation: CASSSGHLTYEQYF. The chain employs TRBV28 and TRBJ2-7, with a weak D call TRBD1 (6 bases). Per the germline V gene, CDR1 is MDHEN and CDR2 is SYDVKM. This CDR3 has 14 amino acids. With 4 bases removed from V and 2 bases from J, the gap between germline ends came to 12 bases.

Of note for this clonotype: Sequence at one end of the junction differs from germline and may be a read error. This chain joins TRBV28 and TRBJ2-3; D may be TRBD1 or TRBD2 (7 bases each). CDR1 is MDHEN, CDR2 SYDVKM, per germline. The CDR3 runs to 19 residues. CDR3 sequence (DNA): TGTGCCAGCAGCCCTGATTTAAGACAGGGTCAAGCCGTAGCGGGTACGCGGTATTTT. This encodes CASSPDLRQGQAVAGTRYF.

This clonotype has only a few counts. CDR3 coding DNA: TGTGCCAGCAGTACTCCTGTCACAGATACGCAGTATTTT. Its translation is CASSTPVTDTQYF. The chain combines TRBV9 with TRBJ2-3; D gene unclear. Germline V lookup: CDR1 SGDLS, CDR2 YYNGEE. Trimming shortened V by 5 bases and J by 2 bases, and 9 bases separated the two germline ends. The CDR3 runs to 13 residues.

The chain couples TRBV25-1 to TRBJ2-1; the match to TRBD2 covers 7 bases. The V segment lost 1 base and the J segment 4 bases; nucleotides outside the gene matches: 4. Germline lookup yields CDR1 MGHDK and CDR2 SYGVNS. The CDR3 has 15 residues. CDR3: CASSESLAAYNEQFF. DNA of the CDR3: TGTGCCAGCAGTGAATCCCTAGCGGCGTACAATGAGCAGTTCTTC.

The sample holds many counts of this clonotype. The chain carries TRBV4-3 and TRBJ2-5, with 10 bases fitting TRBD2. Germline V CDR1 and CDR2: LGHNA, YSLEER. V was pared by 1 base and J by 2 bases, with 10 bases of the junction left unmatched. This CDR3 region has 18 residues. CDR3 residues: CASSQGPSGSVGQETQYF. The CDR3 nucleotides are TGCGCCAGCAGCCAAGGTCCTAGCGGGAGCGTAGGACAAGAGACCCAGTACTTC.

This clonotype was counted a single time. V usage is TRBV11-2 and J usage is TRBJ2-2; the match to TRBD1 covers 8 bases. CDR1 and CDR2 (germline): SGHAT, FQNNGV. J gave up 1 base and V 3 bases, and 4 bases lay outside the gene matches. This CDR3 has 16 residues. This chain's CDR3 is CASSLGTGGNTGELFF. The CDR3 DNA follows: TGTGCCAGCAGCTTGGGGACAGGAGGGAACACCGGGGAGCTGTTTTTT. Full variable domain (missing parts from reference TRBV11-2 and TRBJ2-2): EAGVAQSPRYKIIEKRQSVAFWCNPISGHATLYWYQQILGQGPKLLIQFQNNGVVDDSQLPKDRFSAERLKGVDSTLKIQPAKLEDSAVYLCASSLGTGGNTGELFFGEGSRLTVL.

CDR3 loop: CASSFPPLREQYF. CDR3 DNA sequence: TGTGCCAGCAGCTTCCCTCCTTTGAGGGAGCAGTACTTC. This chain joins TRBV7-2 and TRBJ2-7, with D unclear. Germline V gives CDR1 SGHTA, CDR2 FQGNSA. The germline V and J ends were trimmed by 3 bases and 7 bases, with 13 bases remaining between them. This CDR3 has 13 residues.

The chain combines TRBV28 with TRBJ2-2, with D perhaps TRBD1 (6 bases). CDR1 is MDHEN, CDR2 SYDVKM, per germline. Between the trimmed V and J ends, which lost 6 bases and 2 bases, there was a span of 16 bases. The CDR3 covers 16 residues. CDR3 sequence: CASSQEGVLNTGELFF. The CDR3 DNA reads TGTGCCAGCAGCCAAGAGGGGGTTCTTAACACCGGGGAGCTGTTTTTT.

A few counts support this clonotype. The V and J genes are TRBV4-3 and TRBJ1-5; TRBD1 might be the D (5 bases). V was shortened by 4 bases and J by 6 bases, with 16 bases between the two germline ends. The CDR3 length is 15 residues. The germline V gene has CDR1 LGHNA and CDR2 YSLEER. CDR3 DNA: TGCGCCAGCAGCCCGCGAGCCAGGGAAGGTCAGCCCCAGCATTTT. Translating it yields CASSPRAREGQPQHF.

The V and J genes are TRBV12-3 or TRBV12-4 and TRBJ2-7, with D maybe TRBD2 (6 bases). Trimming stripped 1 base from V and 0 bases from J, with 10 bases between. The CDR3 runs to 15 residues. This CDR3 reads CASSLVAAPSYEQYF. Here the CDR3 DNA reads TGTGCCAGCAGTTTAGTAGCGGCACCCTCCTACGAGCAGTACTTC.

CDR3 in amino acids: CASSRIAAAYNEQFF. CDR3 sequence (DNA): TGTGCCAGCAGTCGGATAGCGGCCGCCTACAATGAGCAGTTCTTC. The chain links TRBV28 to TRBJ2-1, with a possible D match to TRBD2 (6 bases). In germline, CDR1 is MDHEN, CDR2 SYDVKM. V was clipped by 5 bases and J by 2 bases, with 13 bases between them. This CDR3 spans 15 amino acids.

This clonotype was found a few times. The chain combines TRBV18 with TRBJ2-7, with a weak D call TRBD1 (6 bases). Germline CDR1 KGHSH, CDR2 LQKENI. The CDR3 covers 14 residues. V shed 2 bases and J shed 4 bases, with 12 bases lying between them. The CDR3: CASSPSGERYEQYF. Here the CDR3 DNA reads TGTGCCAGCTCACCATCAGGGGAGAGGTACGAGCAGTACTTC.

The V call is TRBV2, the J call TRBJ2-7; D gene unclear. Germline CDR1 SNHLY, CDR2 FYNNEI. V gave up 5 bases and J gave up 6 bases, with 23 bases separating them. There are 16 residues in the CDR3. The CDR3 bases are TGTGCCAGCAGTCCCCTCGTCCGGGCTCAGTTCCCCGAGCAGTACTTC. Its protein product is CASSPLVRAQFPEQYF.